The 28 T cell receptor beta chains below were found in one sample sequenced in a study of T cell repertoires in cytomegalovirus infection. TCRdb re-called the reads with MiXCR, one entry per CDR3 protein. The data hold roughly 920,000 distinct CDR3 sequences, with 30% to 40% observed a single time. These receptors have no identified antigens. The specimen was cultured CD8+ T cells from PBMCs, collected from culture after CMV antigen stimulation. The receptors originated from a human donor in good health (CMV status not recorded). Some clones in this sample may be carry-over from other donors' samples.

This clonotype has a count of ten or more. The chain carries TRBV7-8 and TRBJ2-2; tentatively, D is TRBD1 or TRBD2 (5 bases each). V lost 2 bases, J lost 7 bases, and 11 bases lay in between. The CDR3 has 14 amino acids. Germline V lookup: CDR1 SGHVS, CDR2 FQNEAQ. The CDR3 nucleotides read TGTGCCAGCAGCTTAAGCCGGGGCGGCGGGGAGCTGTTTTTT. This translates into CASSLSRGGGELFF.

This clonotype came up many times. V usage is TRBV7-8 and J usage is TRBJ2-5, with D perhaps matching TRBD2 (6 bases). The CDR3 totals 13 residues. Germline V gene sequence: CDR1 SGHVS, CDR2 FQNEAQ. Between the trimmed V and J ends, which lost 6 bases and 1 base, there was a span of 9 bases. CDR3 in DNA: TGTGCCAGCAGGACCGGGGGCCAAGAGACCCAGTACTTC. This encodes CASRTGGQETQYF.

The chain is built from TRBV19 and TRBJ1-3; no reliable D call. The CDR3 is 16 amino acids. Germline loops: CDR1 LNHDA, CDR2 SQIVND (reference sequence). Trimming shortened V by 9 bases and J by 2 bases, and 20 bases separated the two germline ends. The CDR3 region is CASSPTSGYTGNTIYF. The CDR3 nucleotides read TGTGCCAGCAGTCCTACTTCGGGGTACACTGGAAACACCATATATTTT.

The chain uses TRBV27 and TRBJ2-3; the D is unclear. Trimming left V 3 bases short and J 2 bases short, with 9 bases between. Germline assignment: CDR1 MNHEY and CDR2 SMNVEV (reference sequence). The CDR3 totals 14 residues. Here the CDR3 DNA reads TGTGCCAGCAGTTTCGGCTTTACCACAGATACGCAGTATTTT. Its protein product is CASSFGFTTDTQYF.

The rearrangement joins TRBV15 to TRBJ2-1; maybe TRBD1 (5 bases). Germline V gives CDR1 LNHNV, CDR2 YYDKDF (reference sequence). This CDR3 region has 13 residues. Trimming shortened V by 3 bases and J by 10 bases, and 13 bases separated the two germline ends. The DNA of the CDR3 is TGTGCCACCAGCAGCTATGGGGCCGGGGAGCAGTTCTTC. Protein sequence: CATSSYGAGEQFF.

This sequence joins TRBV7-4 and TRBJ2-1; TRBD1 matches at 10 bases. CDR1 and CDR2 from the germline V gene are SGHVT and SQSDAQ. V was pared by 5 bases and J by 3 bases, with 10 bases of the junction left unmatched. The CDR3 runs to 17 residues. The CDR3 protein is CASSAIPGQGIYNEQFF. The CDR3 DNA follows: TGTGCCAGCAGCGCGATTCCGGGACAGGGGATCTACAATGAGCAGTTCTTC. Drawing the rest from reference TRBV7-4 and TRBJ2-1, the complete variable domain is GAGVSQSPRYKVAKRGRDVALRCDSISGHVTLYWYRQTLGQGSEVLTYSQSDAQRDKSGRPSGRFSAERPERSVSTLKIQRTEQGDSAVYLCASSAIPGQGIYNEQFFGPGTRLTVL.

This clonotype has ten or more counts. The rearrangement joins TRBV11-1 to TRBJ2-2, with D maybe TRBD2 (6 bases). This CDR3 is built from 18 residues. Trimming cost V 3 bases and J 0 bases, with 17 bases left between them. Germline CDR1 SGHAT, CDR2 FQDESV (reference sequence). CDR3 DNA sequence: TGTGCCAGCAGCTTGCGGGAACTAGATTACGCGAACACCGGGGAGCTGTTTTTT. It codes for CASSLRELDYANTGELFF.

This chain uses TRBV10-1 with TRBJ2-7; D remains unclear. The germline CDR1 and CDR2 sequences are WNHNN and SYGVQD (reference sequence). Trimming took 0 bases from V and 6 from J, leaving 6 bases between them. There are 12 residues in the CDR3. The CDR3 coding sequence is TGCGCCAGCAGTGAGTCGTTTGGCGAGCAGTACTTC. Amino acid sequence: CASSESFGEQYF.

The rearrangement joins TRBV5-6 to TRBJ2-5; D is uncertain. Germline-derived CDR1 and CDR2 are SGHDT and YYEEEE. Trimming stripped 0 bases from V and 2 bases from J, with 8 bases between. CDR3 length equals 14 residues. The CDR3 nucleotides are TGTGCCAGCAGCTTGGGGGCAACTCAAGAGACCCAGTACTTC. Its translation is CASSLGATQETQYF.

This clonotype occurred a few times. This chain connects TRBV27 to TRBJ2-2, with 8 positions matching TRBD1. CDR3 length equals 15 residues. Losses at the gene ends were 8 bases for V and 3 bases for J; bases not matched to a gene: 8. Germline V lookup: CDR1 MNHEY, CDR2 SMNVEV (reference sequence). CDR3 loop: CASSAGTGYTGELFF. The CDR3 DNA is TGTGCCAGCTCGGCGGGGACAGGATACACCGGGGAGCTGTTTTTT.

The rearrangement joins TRBV5-6 to TRBJ1-2; no firm D call. V gave up 5 bases and J gave up 4 bases, with 15 bases separating them. Looked up from germline, CDR1 is SGHDT and CDR2 is YYEEEE. There are 14 residues in the CDR3. The CDR3 coding sequence is TGTGCCAGCAGATCTCTCCCGGGAATCTATGGCTACACCTTC. As protein: CASRSLPGIYGYTF.

The rearrangement uses TRBV12-5 and TRBJ1-6, with D perhaps TRBD1 (5 bases). Germline V gives CDR1 LGHNT, CDR2 FRNRAP. V lost 3 bases and J lost 0, with 21 bases in between. CDR3 length: 20 amino acids. The DNA of the CDR3 is TGTGCTAGTGGTTTCATAGCGGGGGGGATATCCAGCTCCTATAATTCACCCCTCCACTTT. This codes for CASGFIAGGISSSYNSPLHF.

This clonotype was counted only a few times. The DNA of the CDR3 is TGTGCCACCAGTGAGAGGGGTCAAGGAACCCAGTACTTC. This encodes CATSERGQGTQYF. The genes are TRBV24-1 and TRBJ2-5; D possibly uses TRBD1 or TRBD2 (5 bases each). The CDR3 has 13 amino acids. V was shortened by 4 bases and J by 8 bases, with 13 bases between the two germline ends. Per the germline V gene, CDR1 is KGHDR and CDR2 is SFDVKD.

This clonotype was seen repeatedly, ten times or more. The chain links TRBV12-3 or TRBV12-4 to TRBJ2-7; TRBD1 aligns across 8 bases. This CDR3 contains 14 residues. After removal of 6 bases from V and 5 bases from J, the junction contained 9 bases not matched to a gene. The CDR3 DNA reads as TGTGCCAGCAGCCTAGGACAGGGTCTCAACGAGCAGTACGTC. This encodes CASSLGQGLNEQYV.

The chain recombines TRBV24-1 with TRBJ1-5; D is perhaps TRBD1 (6 bases). This CDR3 has 13 residues. Trimming took 9 bases from V and 4 from J, leaving 12 bases between them. CDR1 is KGHDR, CDR2 SFDVKD, per germline. CDR3 nucleotides: TGTGCCACCGCAGGGACACCGAATCAGCCCCAGCATTTT. It encodes CATAGTPNQPQHF.

The rearrangement joins TRBV28 to TRBJ2-2, with D uncertain. Trimming shortened V by 1 base and J by 7 bases, and 13 bases separated the two germline ends. The CDR3 is made up of 15 amino acids. Germline V gene sequence: CDR1 MDHEN, CDR2 SYDVKM. CDR3 in DNA: TGTGCCAGCAGTTTATATGTGACCTCGGGCGGGGAGCTGTTTTTT. Its protein product is CASSLYVTSGGELFF.

This clonotype came up a few times. This sequence joins TRBV23-1 and TRBJ1-6; tentatively, D is TRBD1 (5 bases). TRBV23-1 is identified as an open reading frame with a role that is uncertain. The V end lost 3 bases, the J end lost 7 bases, and 16 bases lay between the germline ends. This CDR3 has 16 amino acids. CDR3 nucleotide sequence: TGCGCCAGCAGTCAGGAATGGGGACGGGAAAATTCACCCCTCCACTTT. It is translated as CASSQEWGRENSPLHF.

The chain recombines TRBV9 with TRBJ2-3; possible D gene TRBD2, 7 bases. The CDR3 contains 16 residues. The germline V and J ends were trimmed by 4 bases and 3 bases, with 18 bases remaining between them. The germline CDR1 and CDR2 sequences are SGDLS and YYNGEE. As DNA, the CDR3 is TGTGCCAGCAGCCCCTCTACGGGGGGCGTGACAGATACGCAGTATTTT. Its translation: CASSPSTGGVTDTQYF. The complete variable domain, with remaining parts taken from reference TRBV9 and TRBJ2-3, reads DSGVTQTPKHLITATGQRVTLRCSPRSGDLSVYWYQQSLDQGLQFLIQYYNGEERAKGNILERFSAQQFPDLHSELNLSSLELGDSALYFCASSPSTGGVTDTQYFGPGTRLTVL.

Ten or more counts support this clonotype. The chain joins TRBV12-3 or TRBV12-4 to TRBJ2-3, with D perhaps TRBD1 or TRBD2 (6 bases each). CDR3 size: 16 residues. Trimming pared 7 bases from V and 1 base from J, leaving 18 bases between. DNA of the CDR3: TGTGCCAGCATCCCTGTTAACGGGGGCCGCACAGATACGCAGTATTTT. It encodes CASIPVNGGRTDTQYF.

The rearrangement joins TRBV5-6 to TRBJ1-6, with 7 bases fitting TRBD1. CDR1 and CDR2 (germline): SGHDT, YYEEEE. The length of the CDR3 is 13 residues. V gave up 0 bases and J gave up 9 bases; unmatched junction bases: 0. For the CDR3, the DNA is TGTGCCAGCAGCTTGGGACAGGGTTCACCCCTCCACTTT. As protein: CASSLGQGSPLHF.

This chain joins TRBV6-6 and TRBJ2-1; possible D gene TRBD2, 6 bases. This CDR3 has 14 residues. The germline gives CDR1 MNHNY, CDR2 SVGAGI (reference sequence). Between the trimmed V and J ends, which lost 7 bases and 4 bases, there was a span of 14 bases. CDR3 nucleotide sequence: TGTGCCAGCATTCACGCGGGGCCGTACAATGAGCAGTTCTTC. It codes for CASIHAGPYNEQFF.

The rearrangement links TRBV7-4 to TRBJ2-5; D gene uncertain. Looked up from germline, CDR1 is SGHVT and CDR2 is SQSDAQ. Trimming left V 0 bases short and J 4 bases short, with 15 bases between. There are 16 residues in the CDR3. The CDR3 protein is CASSLAATGLRETQYF. In DNA, the CDR3 is TGTGCCAGCAGCTTAGCGGCTACGGGCCTGCGAGAGACCCAGTACTTC.

This clonotype was found many times. This chain links TRBV6-1 with TRBJ2-2; no reliable D call. Germline V CDR1 and CDR2: MNHNS, SASEGT. The length of the CDR3 is 17 residues. The V and J ends lost 2 bases and 3 bases respectively, with 16 bases between them. The CDR3 DNA reads as TGTGCCAGCAGTGAATGGAAGATTTCGGCAGACACCGGGGAGCTGTTTTTT. Translated: CASSEWKISADTGELFF.

V and J are TRBV4-1 and TRBJ1-2; unclear D gene. Germline V lookup: CDR1 MGHRA, CDR2 YSYEKL. This CDR3 comprises 15 residues. Between the trimmed V and J ends, which lost 2 bases and 4 bases, there was a span of 14 bases. This CDR3 reads CASSQSTQRTYGYTF. As DNA, the CDR3 is TGCGCCAGCAGCCAAAGCACACAGCGGACCTATGGCTACACCTTC.

In this sample, this clonotype turned up a few times. CDR3 amino acids: CASTGTFSLPQHF. The CDR3 DNA reads as TGTGCCAGCACCGGGACATTCTCTCTGCCCCAGCATTTT. This chain uses TRBV12-3 or TRBV12-4 with TRBJ1-5; D possibly corresponds to TRBD1 (6 bases). The CDR3 is made up of 13 amino acids. Trimming took 7 bases from V and 9 from J, leaving 16 bases between them.

This rearrangement joins TRBV12-3 or TRBV12-4 to TRBJ2-5; 8 bases align to TRBD1. V was pared by 6 bases and J by 0 bases, with 12 bases of the junction left unmatched. The CDR3 is 17 residues long. The CDR3 sequence: CASSLRTGFTYQETQYF. The CDR3 DNA reads as TGTGCCAGCAGCCTCAGGACAGGGTTTACGTACCAAGAGACCCAGTACTTC.

Ten or more counts support this clonotype. The V gene is TRBV7-9, the J gene TRBJ1-5; D unresolved. CDR1 and CDR2 from the germline V gene are SEHNR and FQNEAQ (reference sequence). V lost 5 bases to trimming and J lost 7 bases, with 15 bases between them. This CDR3 has 14 residues. In DNA, the CDR3 is TGTGCCAGCAGCCAAGCGGGAGCGGGGCAGCCCCAGCATTTT. Amino acids: CASSQAGAGQPQHF.

This clonotype was counted between two and nine times. The chain links TRBV5-1 to TRBJ2-1; D not resolved. CDR1 is SGHRS and CDR2 is YFSETQ in the germline V gene. The CDR3 has 14 amino acids. The germline V and J ends were trimmed by 7 bases and 0 bases, with 11 bases remaining between them. Here the CDR3 DNA reads TGCGCCAGCCCGGTACCGGTCTCCTACAATGAGCAGTTCTTC. Translation: CASPVPVSYNEQFF.